This is a list of T cell receptor beta chains from one sample in a study of PD-L1 blockade in urothelial cancer. Sequencing used immunoSEQ multiplex PCR; TCRdb keeps in-frame clones, though not all of them. The sample records tens of thousands of clones, 85% being singletons. The sample was PBMCs, taken around atezolizumab (anti-PD-L1) treatment. The source of these receptors is a man aged 55 to 70 with urothelial cancer. Each CDR3 is given with its conserved first and last residue. A D gene is named only where the DNA matches it firmly. Some rows mark clone size as missing; the rest say once, few, many or name a class of expanded clone.

J | V | size | D | DNA | CDR3
TRBJ1-1 | TRBV18 | - | - | TGTGCCAGCTCACCATACCGCACAGGCCAGGGGAACACTGAAGCTTTCTTT | CASSPYRTGQGNTEAFF
TRBJ2-2 | TRBV5-6 | - | TRBD2 | TGTGCCAGCAGCCCCCTTTTTCTCTTAGCGGGAGGAACCGGGGAGCTGTTTTTT | CASSPLFLLAGGTGELFF
TRBJ2-3 | TRBV2 | - | TRBD1 | TGTGCCAAGTGGGAGGGGACAGGGGGTCCAGATACGCAGTATTTT | CAKWEGTGGPDTQYF
TRBJ2-1 | TRBV2 | few | - | TGTGCCAGCGGCCCCGACCTAGGGAGGCAGTTCTTC | CASGPDLGRQFF
TRBJ2-1 | TRBV6-6 | - | TRBD1 | TGTGCCAGCACCTCCGGGACAGGGCCCTACAATGAGCAGTTCTTC | CASTSGTGPYNEQFF
TRBJ1-1 | TRBV10-3 | - | TRBD1 | TGTGCCATCAGTAGACAGGGAGTGGACACTGAAGCTTTCTTT | CAISRQGVDTEAFF
TRBJ1-5 | TRBV9 | once | - | TGTGCCAGCAGCCCTTTCGATGCGCAGCCCCAGCATTTT | CASSPFDAQPQHF
TRBJ2-4 | TRBV5-1 | - | - | TGCGCCAGCAGCCGATCAGGGTCAGGCGTAGCCAAAAACATTCAGTACTTC | CASSRSGSGVAKNIQYF
TRBJ2-7 | TRBV6-1 | - | TRBD1 | TGTGCCAGCACTGGGACAGGTGGATACGAGCAGTACTTC | CASTGTGGYEQYF
TRBJ2-7 | TRBV2 | - | TRBD2 | TGTGCCAGCAGCGCCGTTAGCGGGGCCCCCTACGAGCAGTACTTC | CASSAVSGAPYEQYF
TRBJ2-2 | TRBV5-1 | few | - | TGCGCCAGCAGCTTGGCCGGGACATCCTCGTGGGAGCTGTTTTTT | CASSLAGTSSWELFF
TRBJ2-6 | TRBV5-5 | few | TRBD1 | TGTGCCAGTGATGGACAGGGTCTTGGGGCCAACGTCCTGACTTTC | CASDGQGLGANVLTF
TRBJ1-2 | TRBV5-1 | many | TRBD1 | TGCGCCAGCAGCGCAACAGGGGGAGTTTATGGCTACACCTTC | CASSATGGVYGYTF
TRBJ1-1 | TRBV5-4 | - | - | TGTGCCAGCAGCTTGCGGAGTCTTTTCACTGAAGCTTTCTTT | CASSLRSLFTEAFF
TRBJ2-3 | TRBV30 | - | - | TGTGCCTGGAACCAAAGGGAGAGGGATACGCAGTATTTT | CAWNQRERDTQYF
TRBJ2-1 | TRBV5-4 | - | - | TGTGCCAGCAGCTCAGTAGCCCGTGCTACGAATGAGCAGTTCTTC | CASSSVARATNEQFF
TRBJ1-6 | TRBV6-1 | - | - | TGTGCCAGCAGTGAAGCGCGGCAGGGAAATTCACCCCTCCACTTT | CASSEARQGNSPLHF
TRBJ1-1 | TRBV6-1 | - | - | TGTGCCAGCAGCCCACTCCCGTACACTGAAGCTTTCTTT | CASSPLPYTEAFF
TRBJ2-7 | TRBV6-5 | - | - | TGTGCCAGCAGTCCACCGGGTTATTCCTACGAGCAGTACTTC | CASSPPGYSYEQYF
TRBJ1-1 | TRBV19 | once | TRBD1 | TGTGCCAGTAGGACGACAGGGATCAAGAACACTGAAGCTTTCTTT | CASRTTGIKNTEAFF
TRBJ2-1 | TRBV7-9 | once | TRBD2 | TGTGCCAGCAGGACCAGTAGCGGGGCTGAGCAGTTCTTC | CASRTSSGAEQFF
TRBJ2-7 | TRBV15 | - | - | TGTGCCACCAGCAGCAGACAGGATTACGAGCAGTACTTC | CATSSRQDYEQYF
TRBJ2-1 | TRBV18 | once | - | TGTGCCAGCTCACTAAGGGGTGGCGTGAGCTCCTACAATGAGCAGTTCTTC | CASSLRGGVSSYNEQFF
TRBJ2-7 | TRBV9 | - | TRBD1 | TGTGCCAGCAGCCCCCGTCCCGGGACAGGGAACGACTACGAGCAGTACTTC | CASSPRPGTGNDYEQYF
TRBJ2-7 | TRBV5-1 | - | TRBD1 | TGCGCCAGCAGCTTGGCGGACCGGGACAGGGGAATATTCTACGAGCAGTACTTC | CASSLADRDRGIFYEQYF
TRBJ2-5 | TRBV7-6 | - | - | TGTGCCAGCAGCTTAGCGACGCAGCGGTTAGAGACCCAGTACTTC | CASSLATQRLETQYF
TRBJ1-3 | TRBV5-4 | - | - | TGTGCCAGCAGCTTTGGAGGTGTGAGCTCTGGAAACACCATATATTTT | CASSFGGVSSGNTIYF
TRBJ1-3 | TRBV6-6 | - | - | TGTGCCAGCACCCAGGACTCTTCTGGAAACACCATATATTTT | CASTQDSSGNTIYF
TRBJ2-1 | TRBV7-8 | - | TRBD1 | TGTGCCAGCAGCTTAGCTTACAGACAGGGGGCCTCCTACAATGAGCAGTTCTTC | CASSLAYRQGASYNEQFF